The clone carrying this T cell receptor beta chain was counted ten times or more. This specimen comes from a study of spatial heterogeneity in lung cancer. Study background: The donor population consisted of approximately 68 patients with untreated, early-stage non-small cell lung cancer.

TCRdb processed the 5' RACE reads anew with MiXCR; each CDR3 protein has one entry. The table shows 35,000 to 45,000 distinct CDR3 sequences, with approximately 22% occurring only once. Time point specified: blood at routine non-recurrence follow-up after resection. The clonotype originates from a female donor with early-stage non-small cell lung cancer. The sequenced sample was PBMCs, obtained at follow-up.

CDR3 residues: CASSFRLAGPYEQYF. Here the CDR3 DNA reads TGTGCCAGCAGCTTCCGACTAGCGGGCCCCTACGAGCAGTACTTC. V and J are TRBV7-2 and TRBJ2-7, with 10 positions matching TRBD2. Germline CDR1 reads SGHTA; CDR2 reads FQGNSA. The CDR3 contains 15 residues. Trimming cost V 3 bases and J 2 bases; bases outside gene matches: 4.